The rows below give T cell receptor beta chains drawn from one sample of a study of cytomegalovirus exposure and HLA in healthy donors. Only in-frame clones appear in the TCRdb table, and some are missing; sequencing was by immunoSEQ multiplex PCR. The profile shows some 200,000 clones, roughly four fifths of them singletons. The sample comprised PBMCs. The receptors shown here come from a man in his fifties in good health and CMV-seronegative. The CDR3 runs from the conserved cysteine through the conserved F or W. Fields, in order: CDR3 length, D gene, V gene, clone size, J gene, CDR3 protein, CDR3 DNA. The D gene is left open where the match is weak. Size is omitted from some rows. Given values are once, few, many or a class for expanded clones.

cdr3_length: 14; d_call: .; v_call: TRBV6-5; clone_size: .; j_call: TRBJ1-1; cdr3_aa: CASSYSQAHTEAFF; cdr3_nt: TGTGCCAGCAGTTACTCACAGGCCCACACTGAAGCTTTCTTT
cdr3_length: 16; d_call: .; v_call: TRBV9; clone_size: .; j_call: TRBJ2-2; cdr3_aa: CASSVGQVANTGELFF; cdr3_nt: TGTGCCAGCAGCGTGGGGCAGGTTGCGAACACCGGGGAGCTGTTTTTT
cdr3_length: 15; d_call: .; v_call: TRBV4-1; clone_size: few; j_call: TRBJ2-6; cdr3_aa: CASSLSGSGANVLTF; cdr3_nt: TGCGCCAGCAGCCTATCGGGCTCTGGGGCCAACGTCCTGACTTTC
cdr3_length: 15; d_call: .; v_call: TRBV9; clone_size: .; j_call: TRBJ1-6; cdr3_aa: CASSVRAAGPLPLHF; cdr3_nt: TGTGCCAGCAGCGTCAGGGCCGCAGGTCCCTTGCCCCTCCACTTT
cdr3_length: 11; d_call: .; v_call: TRBV30; clone_size: .; j_call: TRBJ1-2; cdr3_aa: CAWRQGRGYTF; cdr3_nt: TGTGCCTGGAGACAGGGTCGTGGCTACACCTTC
cdr3_length: 13; d_call: .; v_call: TRBV18; clone_size: .; j_call: TRBJ2-5; cdr3_aa: CASSPLPRETQYF; cdr3_nt: TGTGCCAGCTCTCCTCTCCCCCGGGAGACCCAGTACTTC
cdr3_length: 15; d_call: TRBD2; v_call: TRBV4-3; clone_size: .; j_call: TRBJ2-1; cdr3_aa: CASSQEWRERHEQFF; cdr3_nt: TGCGCCAGCAGCCAAGAATGGCGGGAGCGTCATGAGCAGTTCTTC
cdr3_length: 13; d_call: .; v_call: TRBV5-1; clone_size: .; j_call: TRBJ2-5; cdr3_aa: CASSLSGRETQYF; cdr3_nt: TGCGCCAGCAGCTTGTCAGGGAGGGAGACCCAGTACTTC
cdr3_length: 14; d_call: TRBD2; v_call: TRBV7-2; clone_size: once; j_call: TRBJ2-1; cdr3_aa: CASSLRETYNEQFF; cdr3_nt: TGTGCCAGCAGCTTGCGGGAGACCTACAATGAGCAGTTCTTC
cdr3_length: 16; d_call: .; v_call: TRBV5-6; clone_size: .; j_call: TRBJ1-1; cdr3_aa: CASSLVIRPEGTEAFF; cdr3_nt: TGTGCCAGCAGCTTGGTGATCAGACCCGAGGGAACTGAAGCTTTCTTT
cdr3_length: 11; d_call: TRBD1; v_call: TRBV30; clone_size: .; j_call: TRBJ1-2; cdr3_aa: CAWTGGSGYTF; cdr3_nt: TGTGCCTGGACAGGGGGAAGTGGCTACACCTTC
cdr3_length: 13; d_call: .; v_call: TRBV7-2; clone_size: .; j_call: TRBJ2-5; cdr3_aa: CASSPARRETQYF; cdr3_nt: TGTGCCAGCAGCCCTGCCCGCCGGGAGACCCAGTACTTC
cdr3_length: 15; d_call: TRBD1; v_call: TRBV19; clone_size: .; j_call: TRBJ2-3; cdr3_aa: CASSDRGLGTDTQYF; cdr3_nt: TGTGCCAGTAGTGACAGGGGTTTAGGCACAGATACGCAGTATTTT
cdr3_length: 15; d_call: .; v_call: TRBV28; clone_size: .; j_call: TRBJ2-2; cdr3_aa: CASSLRGRNTGELFF; cdr3_nt: TGTGCCAGCAGTTTACGGGGGAGGAACACCGGGGAGCTGTTTTTT
cdr3_length: 19; d_call: .; v_call: TRBV28; clone_size: .; j_call: TRBJ1-5; cdr3_aa: CASSPGTGRRLYSNQPQHF; cdr3_nt: TGTGCCAGCAGCCCCGGCACAGGGCGACGACTCTATAGCAATCAGCCCCAGCATTTT
cdr3_length: 13; d_call: .; v_call: TRBV30; clone_size: .; j_call: TRBJ2-3; cdr3_aa: CAWKWQGTDTQYF; cdr3_nt: TGTGCCTGGAAGTGGCAGGGGACAGATACGCAGTATTTT
cdr3_length: 14; d_call: .; v_call: TRBV6-5; clone_size: .; j_call: TRBJ1-1; cdr3_aa: CATKRHRANTEAFF; cdr3_nt: TGTGCCACCAAGAGGCACAGGGCAAACACTGAAGCTTTCTTT
cdr3_length: 15; d_call: TRBD2; v_call: TRBV9; clone_size: .; j_call: TRBJ2-6; cdr3_aa: CASSRGGTGANVLTF; cdr3_nt: TGTGCCAGCAGTCGCGGGGGAACTGGGGCCAACGTCCTGACTTTC
cdr3_length: 17; d_call: .; v_call: TRBV19; clone_size: .; j_call: TRBJ2-6; cdr3_aa: CASSPGTLFSGANVLTF; cdr3_nt: TGTGCCAGTAGTCCCGGGACTCTTTTCTCTGGGGCCAACGTCCTGACTTTC
cdr3_length: 14; d_call: TRBD2; v_call: TRBV29-1; clone_size: .; j_call: TRBJ2-5; cdr3_aa: CSVLERGGKETQYF; cdr3_nt: TGCAGCGTTCTAGAGCGGGGGGGGAAAGAGACCCAGTACTTC
cdr3_length: 16; d_call: TRBD1; v_call: TRBV7-9; clone_size: few; j_call: TRBJ2-7; cdr3_aa: CASSQRLGTGHYEQYF; cdr3_nt: TGTGCCAGCAGCCAGAGACTCGGGACAGGGCACTACGAGCAGTACTTC
cdr3_length: 16; d_call: TRBD1; v_call: TRBV19; clone_size: once; j_call: TRBJ1-1; cdr3_aa: CASSPQTGYMNTEAFF; cdr3_nt: TGTGCCAGTAGTCCGCAGACAGGGTATATGAACACTGAAGCTTTCTTT
cdr3_length: 13; d_call: TRBD1; v_call: TRBV28; clone_size: .; j_call: TRBJ2-7; cdr3_aa: CASSPQGRYEQYF; cdr3_nt: TGTGCCAGCAGCCCACAGGGGCGCTACGAGCAGTACTTC
cdr3_length: 11; d_call: .; v_call: TRBV5-5; clone_size: .; j_call: TRBJ1-1; cdr3_aa: CASIRDTEAFF; cdr3_nt: TGTGCCAGCATCAGGGACACTGAAGCTTTCTTT
cdr3_length: 16; d_call: .; v_call: TRBV5-6; clone_size: .; j_call: TRBJ1-3; cdr3_aa: CASSLLGGGDGNTIYF; cdr3_nt: TGTGCCAGCAGCTTGCTGGGCGGGGGAGACGGAAACACCATATATTTT
cdr3_length: 13; d_call: TRBD1; v_call: TRBV9; clone_size: .; j_call: TRBJ2-7; cdr3_aa: CASSAGTGAEQYF; cdr3_nt: TGTGCCAGCAGCGCCGGGACAGGGGCCGAGCAGTACTTC
cdr3_length: 15; d_call: .; v_call: TRBV9; clone_size: .; j_call: TRBJ2-5; cdr3_aa: CASSVAQGIVETQYF; cdr3_nt: TGTGCCAGCAGCGTAGCCCAGGGTATAGTAGAGACCCAGTACTTC
cdr3_length: 16; d_call: .; v_call: TRBV4-2; clone_size: many; j_call: TRBJ2-7; cdr3_aa: CASSQDFVGGAYEQYF; cdr3_nt: TGTGCCAGCAGCCAAGATTTTGTAGGAGGCGCCTACGAGCAGTACTTC
cdr3_length: 14; d_call: TRBD1; v_call: TRBV7-2; clone_size: .; j_call: TRBJ1-1; cdr3_aa: CASSSRTGATEAFF; cdr3_nt: TGTGCCAGCAGCTCACGGACAGGGGCCACTGAAGCTTTCTTT
cdr3_length: 13; d_call: .; v_call: TRBV7-9; clone_size: .; j_call: TRBJ1-5; cdr3_aa: CAVEDSSNQPQHF; cdr3_nt: TGTGCCGTCGAGGACAGTAGCAATCAGCCCCAGCATTTT
cdr3_length: 16; d_call: TRBD1; v_call: TRBV15; clone_size: .; j_call: TRBJ1-3; cdr3_aa: CATSRFPTGGRNTIYF; cdr3_nt: TGTGCCACCAGCAGATTTCCGACAGGGGGCAGAAACACCATATATTTT
cdr3_length: 15; d_call: TRBD1; v_call: TRBV28; clone_size: .; j_call: TRBJ1-5; cdr3_aa: CASSLRQGGNQPQHF; cdr3_nt: TGTGCCAGCAGTTTGAGGCAGGGGGGCAATCAGCCCCAGCATTTT